Listed below are T cell receptor beta chains from one sample, sequenced in a study of blood T cell repertoires in COVID-19. Assay used: immunoSEQ multiplex PCR; TCRdb lists only in-frame clones, some missing. The profile shows about 13,000 clones, about 75% of them singletons. Sequenced sample: peripheral blood. The origin of the receptors is a woman over 75 with acute or convalescent COVID-19. The CDR3 runs from the conserved cysteine through the conserved F or W. The D gene is left open where the match is weak. Only some rows state a clone size, as once, few, many or a class for expanded clones.

j_call d_call clone_size v_call cdr3_nt cdr3_aa
TRBJ2-2 - - TRBV7-8 TGTGCCAGCAGCTCGGTTAACACCGGGGAGCTGTTTTTT CASSSVNTGELFF
TRBJ1-1 TRBD1 once TRBV2 TGTGCCAGCAGTGGGACAGGGGCCGTCACTGAAGCTTTCTTT CASSGTGAVTEAFF
TRBJ2-6 - - TRBV10-2 TGCGCCAGCAGTGGGGACTTCTACTCTGGGGCCAACGTCCTGACTTTC CASSGDFYSGANVLTF
TRBJ1-1 - - TRBV20-1 TGCAGTGCCAAACAGGGCCTCGAGGCTTTCTTT CSAKQGLEAFF
TRBJ1-1 - once TRBV6-6 TGTGCCAGCAGTTACAGAGGTACCGGTGACACTGAAGCTTTCTTT CASSYRGTGDTEAFF
TRBJ1-1 - - TRBV4-1 TGCGCCAGCAGCCAAGGGGGGGAACCCACTGAAGCTTTCTTT CASSQGGEPTEAFF
TRBJ1-2 TRBD1 - TRBV7-9 TGTGCCAGCAGCGACCTCGGGACAGGGAGGTTATATGGCTACACCTTC CASSDLGTGRLYGYTF
TRBJ2-7 TRBD1 - TRBV5-1 TGCGCCAGCAGCACAGCCGGGACAGGGAAGTACGAGCAGTACTTC CASSTAGTGKYEQYF
TRBJ2-7 - few TRBV2 TGTGCCAGCAGTGAAGGTCCCTTGTACTTC CASSEGPLYF
TRBJ1-3 - few TRBV28 TGTGCCAGCAGTTTAGGGGCGCGGACAACTGGAAACACCATATATTTT CASSLGARTTGNTIYF
TRBJ2-7 TRBD1 - TRBV18 TGTGCCAGCTCACCATGGACAGGGCCGGAGAAGCAGTACTTC CASSPWTGPEKQYF